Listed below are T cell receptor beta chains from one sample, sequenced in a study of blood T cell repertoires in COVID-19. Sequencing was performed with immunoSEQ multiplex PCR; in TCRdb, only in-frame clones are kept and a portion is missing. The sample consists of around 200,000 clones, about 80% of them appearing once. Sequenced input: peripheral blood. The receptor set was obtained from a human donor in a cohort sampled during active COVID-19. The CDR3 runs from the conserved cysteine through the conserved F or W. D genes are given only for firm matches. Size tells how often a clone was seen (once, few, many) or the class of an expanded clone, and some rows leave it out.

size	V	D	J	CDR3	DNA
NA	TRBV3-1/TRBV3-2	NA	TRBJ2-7	CASSLGRTYEQYF	TGTGCCAGCAGCCTGGGCCGAACCTACGAGCAGTACTTC
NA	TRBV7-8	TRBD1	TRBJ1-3	CASSLEVGRDSISGNTIYF	TGTGCCAGCAGCTTAGAAGTCGGGAGGGACAGCATCTCTGGAAACACCATATATTTT
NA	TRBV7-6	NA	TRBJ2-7	CASSLGSTGKDEQYF	TGTGCCAGCAGCTTAGGGTCGACAGGCAAGGACGAGCAGTACTTC
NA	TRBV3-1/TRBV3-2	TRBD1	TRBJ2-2	CASRGTGADTGELFF	TGTGCCAGCAGGGGGACAGGGGCGGACACCGGGGAGCTGTTTTTT
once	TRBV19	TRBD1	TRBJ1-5	CASPWQGAGSNQPQHF	TGTGCCAGTCCGTGGCAGGGGGCAGGGAGCAATCAGCCCCAGCATTTT
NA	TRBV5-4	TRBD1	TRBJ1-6	CASSLGQDNSPLHF	TGTGCCAGCAGCTTAGGACAGGATAATTCACCCCTCCACTTT
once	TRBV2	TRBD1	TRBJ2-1	CASSGTGGNNEQFF	TGTGCCAGCAGTGGGACAGGGGGTAACAATGAGCAGTTCTTC
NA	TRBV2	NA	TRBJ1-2	CANLKQGLTEVPLGGYTF	TGTGCCAACCTGAAACAGGGTTTAACAGAGGTCCCTTTGGGAGGCTACACCTTC
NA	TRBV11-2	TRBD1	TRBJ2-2	CASSLGTGVGGELFF	TGTGCCAGCAGCTTAGGGACAGGGGTAGGCGGGGAGCTGTTTTTT
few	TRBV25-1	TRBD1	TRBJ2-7	CASSDQGDSSYEQYF	TGTGCCAGCAGTGACCAGGGGGACAGCTCCTACGAGCAGTACTTC
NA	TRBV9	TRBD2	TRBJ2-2	CASSVVRGGPGASTGELFF	TGTGCCAGCAGCGTAGTACGGGGGGGGCCTGGGGCGAGCACCGGGGAGCTGTTTTTT
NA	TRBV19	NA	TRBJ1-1	CASSMVEVNTEAFF	TGTGCCAGTAGTATGGTGGAGGTGAACACTGAAGCTTTCTTT
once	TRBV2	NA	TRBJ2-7	CASSFGQYYEQYF	TGTGCCAGCAGTTTTGGACAGTACTACGAGCAGTACTTC
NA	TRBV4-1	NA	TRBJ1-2	CASSQYSSGANYGYTF	TGCGCCAGCAGCCAGTACTCCTCGGGAGCTAACTATGGCTACACCTTC
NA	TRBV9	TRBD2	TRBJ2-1	CASSGAGAGYNEQFF	TGTGCCAGCAGCGGAGCGGGGGCCGGCTACAATGAGCAGTTCTTC
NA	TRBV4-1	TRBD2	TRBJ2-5	CASSQERGWGETQYF	TGCGCCAGCAGCCAAGAGCGGGGGTGGGGAGAGACCCAGTACTTC
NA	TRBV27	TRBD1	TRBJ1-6	CASSFTPTTQGAFRSPLHF	TGTGCCAGCAGTTTCACGCCGACAACTCAGGGGGCTTTTAGATCACCCCTCCACTTT
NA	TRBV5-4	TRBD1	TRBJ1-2	CASSYRTGTAYGYTF	TGTGCCAGCAGTTATAGGACCGGGACAGCCTATGGCTACACCTTC
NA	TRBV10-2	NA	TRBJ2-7	CASSKRGSSYEQYF	TGCGCCAGCAGCAAACGGGGGAGCTCCTACGAGCAGTACTTC
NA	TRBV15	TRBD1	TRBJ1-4	CATSSSRQGAEKLFF	TGTGCCACCAGCAGTTCCCGACAGGGTGCGGAAAAACTGTTTTTT
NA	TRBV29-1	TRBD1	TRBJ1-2	CSVEWRTGDYGYTF	TGCAGCGTTGAATGGAGAACAGGGGACTATGGCTACACCTTC
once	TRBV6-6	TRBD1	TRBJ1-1	CASSLTGSPMNTEAFF	TGTGCCAGCAGCCTGACAGGGTCCCCAATGAACACTGAAGCTTTCTTT
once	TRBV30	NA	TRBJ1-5	CAWSEGVGQPQHF	TGTGCCTGGAGTGAAGGAGTCGGCCAGCCCCAGCATTTT
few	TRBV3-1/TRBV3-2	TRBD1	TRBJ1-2	CASRSTGGSANYGYTF	TGTGCCAGCAGATCGACAGGGGGCTCCGCTAACTATGGCTACACCTTC
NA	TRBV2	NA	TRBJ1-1	CASSEARGRGTEAFF	TGTGCCAGCAGTGAAGCACGAGGGCGCGGCACTGAAGCTTTCTTT
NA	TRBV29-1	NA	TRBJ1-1	CSVESGINTEAFF	TGCAGCGTTGAAAGCGGAATAAACACTGAAGCTTTCTTT
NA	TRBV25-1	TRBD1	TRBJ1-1	CASSGQGNTEAFF	TGTGCCAGCAGCGGACAGGGAAACACTGAAGCTTTCTTT